The present T cell receptor (beta chain) was sequenced within a study of neurological immune-mediated disorders. Germline CDR1 SGHRS, CDR2 YFSETQ. Trimming cost V 5 bases and J 3 bases; bases outside gene matches: 9. The CDR3 spans 15 residues. This clonotype was found many times. TCRdb re-derived calls from the 5' RACE reads in MiXCR, one entry per CDR3 protein. The sample consists of tens of thousands of distinct CDR3 sequences, 2.5% to 3% of them appearing once. The receptor's source is a woman aged 30 to 39 with multiple sclerosis. The material sequenced was PBMCs. The chain combines TRBV5-1 with TRBJ2-7; 9 nucleotides align to TRBD2. The CDR3 region is CASSSGSSGIYEQYF. The CDR3 DNA is TGCGCCAGCAGTTCTGGTTCTAGCGGGATCTACGAGCAGTACTTC.